What follows are 22 T cell receptor beta chains derived from one specimen sequenced in a study of blood T cell repertoires in COVID-19. This table comes from immunoSEQ multiplex PCR, and its TCRdb copy is limited to in-frame clones, with some not included. This table has 110,000 to 150,000 clones, approximately 80% appearing once. Input material: peripheral blood. The receptors here all came from a human donor in a cohort sampled during active COVID-19.

The sample holds a few counts of this clone. The rearrangement joins TRBV6-2 or TRBV6-3 to TRBJ2-5; 9 nucleotides match TRBD1. This CDR3 is built from 14 residues. Germline CDR1 is MNHEY and CDR2 is SVGEGT. With V trimmed by 4 bases and J by 6 bases, 6 bases remained unmatched. CDR3 coding DNA: TGTGCCAGCAGTTCCCCGGGACAGGGAAAGACCCAGTACTTC. Translation: CASSSPGQGKTQYF.

CDR3: CASSLTGGSYEQYF. The CDR3 coding sequence is TGTGCCAGCAGCTTGACAGGGGGATCCTACGAGCAGTACTTC. The chain carries TRBV7-8 and TRBJ2-7; 9 nucleotides align to TRBD1. Germline V CDR1 and CDR2: SGHVS, FQNEAQ. The CDR3 length is 14 residues. Trimming took 3 bases from V and 1 from J; bases not matched to a gene: 1.

J is TRBJ2-1 and V is TRBV11-3; D perhaps matches TRBD1 (6 bases). This CDR3 region has 14 residues. V was cut by 6 bases and J by 6 bases, with 15 bases left in between. The V gene's germline CDR1 is SGHNT and CDR2 YENEEA. CDR3 amino acids: CASRLGAGGNEQFF. Written as DNA, the CDR3 is TGTGCCAGCAGATTGGGGGCTGGGGGCAATGAGCAGTTCTTC.

Only one count was recorded for this clone. The chain uses TRBV9 and TRBJ2-3; TRBD2 is a possible D gene (6 bases). The CDR3 is made up of 17 amino acids. V lost 4 bases and J lost 0, with 18 bases in between. From germline, CDR1 is SGDLS and CDR2 YYNGEE. The CDR3, as DNA: TGTGCCAGCAGCCCCCGGGGGAGGAGTATAAGCACAGATACGCAGTATTTT. This translates into CASSPRGRSISTDTQYF.

This clone showed up just once. The chain employs TRBV12-3 or TRBV12-4 and TRBJ1-5; unclear D gene. V was shortened by 6 bases and J by 0 bases, with 6 bases between the two germline ends. The CDR3 has 13 amino acids. The CDR3 spells CASSYSSNQPQHF. The CDR3 region has the DNA TGTGCCAGCAGCTACAGTAGCAATCAGCCCCAGCATTTT.

V and J are TRBV6-5 and TRBJ2-7, with 7 bases lining up with TRBD2. This CDR3 region has 14 residues. The germline V gene has CDR1 MNHEY and CDR2 SVGAGI. The trim removed 6 bases at V and 2 bases at J, leaving 7 bases unmatched. CDR3 nucleotide sequence: TGTGCCAGCAGGAACGACGGGACTACCTACGAGCAGTACTTC. Translating gives CASRNDGTTYEQYF.

The CDR3 sequence: CASSPRKSSYNEQFF. CDR3 bases: TGTGCCAGCAGCCCTCGAAAGAGCTCCTACAATGAGCAGTTCTTC. This sequence joins TRBV7-2 and TRBJ2-1; no reliable D call. The CDR3 contains 15 residues. Germline V CDR1 and CDR2: SGHTA, FQGNSA. Trimming left V 5 bases short and J 0 bases short, with 11 bases between.

V and J are TRBV19 and TRBJ2-7; D remains ambiguous. Per germline, CDR1 LNHDA and CDR2 SQIVND (reference sequence). Trimming pared 10 bases from V and 0 bases from J, leaving 16 bases between. The CDR3 is 14 residues long. In DNA form, the CDR3 reads TGTGCCACCTCAGACACTTCGAGCTCCTACGAGCAGTACTTC. Translated: CATSDTSSSYEQYF.

This clone was found a few times. CDR3 sequence: CASSPDRGISGNTIYF. The CDR3 DNA follows: TGTGCCAGCAGCCCCGACCGAGGCATCTCTGGAAACACCATATATTTT. The J gene is TRBJ1-3, the V gene TRBV7-6; D uncertain. V shed 5 bases and J shed 0 bases, with 14 bases lying between them. Germline CDR1 SGHVS, CDR2 FNYEAQ. The length of the CDR3 is 16 residues. Full variable domain (rest looked up from reference TRBV7-6 and TRBJ1-3): GAGVSQSPRYKVTKRGQDVALRCDPISGHVSLYWYRQALGQGPEFLTYFNYEAQQDKSGLPNDRFSAERPEGSISTLTIQRTEQRDSAMYRCASSPDRGISGNTIYFGEGSWLTVV.

This clone was seen only once. J is TRBJ2-1 and V is TRBV11-2, with 13 bases fitting TRBD2. CDR3 size: 15 residues. V was clipped by 3 bases and J by 9 bases; unmatched bases: 5. Looked up from germline, CDR1 is SGHAT and CDR2 is FQNNGV. CDR3 coding DNA: TGTGCCAGCAGCTTCTTTAGACTAGCGGGAGGTGAGCAGTTCTTC. It specifies CASSFFRLAGGEQFF.

The V gene is TRBV11-2, the J gene TRBJ2-4, with D perhaps TRBD2 (5 bases). CDR1 is SGHAT, CDR2 FQNNGV, per germline. CDR3 length: 15 residues. V was cut by 5 bases and J by 5 bases, with 16 bases left in between. As DNA, the CDR3 is TGTGCCAGCAGCCCGCCGGGAAGGGCGGAAAACATTCAGTACTTC. Protein: CASSPPGRAENIQYF.

This clone was found once. The V and J genes are TRBV9 and TRBJ2-3; TRBD2 aligns across 9 bases. Trimming took 1 base from V and 2 from J; bases not matched to a gene: 2. Germline assignment: CDR1 SGDLS and CDR2 YYNGEE. CDR3 size: 15 residues. CDR3 residues: CASSVLAGYTDTQYF. As DNA, the CDR3 is TGTGCCAGCAGCGTACTAGCGGGGTACACAGATACGCAGTATTTT.

The rearrangement joins TRBV2 to TRBJ2-1, with 7 bases fitting TRBD2. This CDR3 is built from 15 residues. The germline CDR1 and CDR2 sequences are SNHLY and FYNNEI. J lost 0 bases, V lost 6 bases, and 5 bases had no gene match. CDR3 DNA sequence: TGTGCCAGCAGCAGGAGCGGGGCCTCCTACAATGAGCAGTTCTTC. Protein sequence: CASSRSGASYNEQFF. Looking up the rest from reference TRBV2 and TRBJ2-1 gives the full variable domain: EPEVTQTPSHQVTQMGQEVILRCVPISNHLYFYWYRQILGQKVEFLVSFYNNEISEKSEIFDDQFSVERPDGSNFTLKIRSTKLEDSAMYFCASSRSGASYNEQFFGPGTRLTVL.

This clone was seen only a few times. The chain is built from TRBV5-4 and TRBJ1-2, with a weak D call TRBD1 (6 bases). Germline assignment: CDR1 SGHNT and CDR2 YYREEE (reference sequence). This CDR3 is built from 15 residues. The V end was cut by 4 bases, the J end by 3 bases, with 16 bases between. CDR3 bases: TGTGCCAGCAGCGCCAACAGGGCCTGGCACTATGGCTACACCTTC. Its protein is CASSANRAWHYGYTF.

V usage is TRBV7-3 and J usage is TRBJ2-5; 8 bases align to TRBD2. Per the germline V gene, CDR1 is SGHTA and CDR2 is FQGTGA. Trimming at V came to 6 bases and at J to 2 bases, leaving 8 bases not matched to a gene. The CDR3 is made up of 15 amino acids. The CDR3 region has the DNA TGTGCCAGCAGTCGAACGGGAGGGGGACAAGAGACCCAGTACTTC. It specifies CASSRTGGGQETQYF.

V is TRBV4-2 and J is TRBJ1-5; tentatively, D is TRBD1 (5 bases). This CDR3 contains 14 residues. The V gene lost 6 bases and the J gene lost 0 bases, with 9 bases spanning the gap. The germline V gene encodes CDR1 LGHNA and CDR2 YNFKEQ. CDR3 coding DNA: TGTGCCAGCAGTCTACAGGTTAGCAATCAGCCCCAGCATTTT. Translated: CASSLQVSNQPQHF.

This clone was observed once. The chain has TRBV19 and TRBJ2-3, with TRBD1 as a possible D gene (5 bases). Deletions cut 5 bases from V and 6 bases from J, with 12 bases between. Germline V gene data show CDR1 as LNHDA and CDR2 as SQIVND (reference sequence). This CDR3 is built from 13 residues. CDR3 nucleotides: TGTGCCAGTAGTGCCACAGGAGCGGATACGCAGTATTTT. Translation: CASSATGADTQYF.

V is TRBV7-9 and J is TRBJ2-7; tentatively, D is TRBD1 (5 bases). Germline CDR1 and CDR2: SEHNR and FQNEAQ (reference sequence). Deletions cut 5 bases from V and 3 bases from J, with 17 bases between. This CDR3 is 15 amino acids long. CDR3 DNA sequence: TGTGCCAGCAGCCCCCCCCGGCAGGGAATCTACGAGCAGTACTTC. Amino acids: CASSPPRQGIYEQYF.

The genes are TRBV30 and TRBJ1-3; no clear D gene. Germline V gene lookup returns CDR1 GTSNPN and CDR2 SVGIG (reference sequence). Between the trimmed V and J ends, which lost 2 bases and 0 bases, there was a span of 8 bases. The CDR3 has 14 residues. The CDR3 is CAWSTRVSGNTIYF. CDR3 nucleotide sequence: TGTGCCTGGAGTACCCGGGTCTCTGGAAACACCATATATTTT.

The chain combines TRBV15 with TRBJ1-3, with 10 bases aligning to TRBD1. Germline CDR1 and CDR2: LNHNV and YYDKDF (reference sequence). V lost 1 base and J lost 4; bases outside the gene matches: 7. This CDR3 has 17 residues. The chain's CDR3 is CATSRGTGGLKGNTIYF. DNA of the CDR3: TGTGCCACCAGCAGAGGGACAGGGGGATTGAAGGGAAACACCATATATTTT.

The rearrangement links TRBV7-8 to TRBJ2-1; 16 bases agree with TRBD2. V gave up 5 bases and J gave up 4 bases; unmatched junction bases: 5. The germline V gene encodes CDR1 SGHVS and CDR2 FQNEAQ. The CDR3 totals 17 residues. CDR3 DNA: TGTGCCAGCAGCATGGGACTAGCGGGAGGGCCTTACAATGAGCAGTTCTTC. Translated: CASSMGLAGGPYNEQFF.

J is TRBJ2-2 and V is TRBV7-9, with 7 bases lining up with TRBD1. The V gene end was trimmed by 5 bases and the J gene end by 7 bases; junction bases not matched to a gene: 4. From germline, CDR1 is SEHNR and CDR2 FQNEAQ (reference sequence). There are 13 residues in the CDR3. CDR3 coding DNA: TGTGCCAGCAGCCAGGGACAGAGCGGGGAGCTGTTTTTT. Amino acid sequence: CASSQGQSGELFF.